The 2 T cell receptor beta chains given below trace back to one sample, sequenced in a study of blood T cells in healthy people across ages. Next came a second PCR, run for roughly 7 to 12 cycles, which used a sample-barcoded 5' primer along with a J-beta primer mix. TCRdb recomputed calls from the 5' RACE reads with MiXCR, one row per CDR3 protein. Here the sample spans some 1.5 million distinct CDR3 sequences, 35% to 45% being singletons. Source material: blood. These receptors were taken from a woman aged 18-29 years in good health.

The genes are TRBV12-3 or TRBV12-4 and TRBJ1-5; D uncertain. V lost 6 bases and J 5 bases, leaving 11 bases between the germline ends. The CDR3 runs 13 residues. The CDR3, as DNA: TGTGCCAGCAGGCCGGGATCCTATCAGCCCCAGCATTTT. It specifies CASRPGSYQPQHF.

The chain joins TRBV25-1 to TRBJ2-1, with 7 bases matching TRBD2. CDR1 MGHDK and CDR2 SYGVNS come from the germline V gene. V shed 3 bases and J 7 bases; nucleotides not matched to a gene: 18. The CDR3 is 18 residues long. The CDR3 loop is CASSEGGFEGVRWNEQFF. CDR3 bases: TGTGCCAGCAGTGAGGGGGGGTTTGAGGGCGTGAGGTGGAATGAGCAGTTCTTC. Full variable domain (rest looked up from reference TRBV25-1 and TRBJ2-1): EADIYQTPRYLVIGTGKKITLECSQTMGHDKMYWYQQDPGMELHLIHYSYGVNSTEKGDLSSESTVSRIRTEHFPLTLESARPSHTSQYLCASSEGGFEGVRWNEQFFGPGTRLTVL.